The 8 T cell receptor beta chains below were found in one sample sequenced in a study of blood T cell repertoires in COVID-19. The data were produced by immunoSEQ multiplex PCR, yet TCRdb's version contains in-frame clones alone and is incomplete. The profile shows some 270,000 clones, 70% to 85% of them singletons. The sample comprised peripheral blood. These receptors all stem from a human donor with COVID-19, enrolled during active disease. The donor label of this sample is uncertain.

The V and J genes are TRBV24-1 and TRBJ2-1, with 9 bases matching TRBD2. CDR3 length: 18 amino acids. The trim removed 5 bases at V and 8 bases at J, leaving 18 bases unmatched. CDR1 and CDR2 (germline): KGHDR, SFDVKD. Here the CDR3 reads CATSVTDGLAGLGDEQFF. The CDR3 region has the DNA TGTGCCACCAGTGTCACGGATGGGCTAGCGGGACTTGGGGATGAGCAGTTCTTC.

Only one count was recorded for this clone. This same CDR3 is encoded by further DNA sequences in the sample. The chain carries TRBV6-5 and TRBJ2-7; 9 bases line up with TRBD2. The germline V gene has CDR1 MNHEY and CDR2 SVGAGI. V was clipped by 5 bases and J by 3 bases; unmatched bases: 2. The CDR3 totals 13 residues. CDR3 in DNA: TGTGCCAGCAGTCGTAGCGGGAGCTACGAGCAGTACTTC. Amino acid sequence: CASSRSGSYEQYF.

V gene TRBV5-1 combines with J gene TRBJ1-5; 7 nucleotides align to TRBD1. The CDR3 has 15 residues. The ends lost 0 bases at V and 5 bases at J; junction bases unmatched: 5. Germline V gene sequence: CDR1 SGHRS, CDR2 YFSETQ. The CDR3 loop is CASSLGDRVDQPQHF. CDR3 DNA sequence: TGCGCCAGCAGCTTGGGAGACAGGGTCGATCAGCCCCAGCATTTT.

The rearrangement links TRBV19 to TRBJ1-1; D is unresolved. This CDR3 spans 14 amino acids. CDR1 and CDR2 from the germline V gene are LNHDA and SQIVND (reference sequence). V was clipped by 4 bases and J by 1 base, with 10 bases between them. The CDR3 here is CASSSGQPNTEAFF. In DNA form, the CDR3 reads TGTGCCAGTAGTAGCGGGCAGCCGAACACTGAAGCTTTCTTT.

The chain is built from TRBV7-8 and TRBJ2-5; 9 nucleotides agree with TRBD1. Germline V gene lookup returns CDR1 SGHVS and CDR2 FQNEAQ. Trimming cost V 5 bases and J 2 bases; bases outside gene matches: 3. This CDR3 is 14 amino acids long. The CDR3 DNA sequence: TGTGCCAGCAGCACCGACAGGGGGCAAGAGACCCAGTACTTC. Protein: CASSTDRGQETQYF.

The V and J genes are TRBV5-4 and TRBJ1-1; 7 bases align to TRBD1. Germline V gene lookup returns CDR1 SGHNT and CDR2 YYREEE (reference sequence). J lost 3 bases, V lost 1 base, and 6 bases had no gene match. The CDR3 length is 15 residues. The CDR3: CASSLSAGGYTEAFF. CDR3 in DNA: TGTGCCAGCAGCTTGTCGGCAGGGGGATACACTGAAGCTTTCTTT.

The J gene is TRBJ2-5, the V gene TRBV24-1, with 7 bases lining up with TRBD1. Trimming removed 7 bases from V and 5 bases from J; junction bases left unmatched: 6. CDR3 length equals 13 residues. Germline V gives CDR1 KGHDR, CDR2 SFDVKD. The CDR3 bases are TGTGCCACCAGACCACAGGGGATCGAGACCCAGTACTTC. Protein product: CATRPQGIETQYF.

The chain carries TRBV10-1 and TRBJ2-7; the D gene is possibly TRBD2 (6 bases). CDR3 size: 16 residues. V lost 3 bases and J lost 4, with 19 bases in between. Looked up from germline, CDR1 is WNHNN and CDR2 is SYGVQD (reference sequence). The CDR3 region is CASSDGRRREQYEQYF. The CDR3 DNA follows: TGCGCCAGCAGTGATGGTCGTCGTCGGGAGCAATACGAGCAGTACTTC.